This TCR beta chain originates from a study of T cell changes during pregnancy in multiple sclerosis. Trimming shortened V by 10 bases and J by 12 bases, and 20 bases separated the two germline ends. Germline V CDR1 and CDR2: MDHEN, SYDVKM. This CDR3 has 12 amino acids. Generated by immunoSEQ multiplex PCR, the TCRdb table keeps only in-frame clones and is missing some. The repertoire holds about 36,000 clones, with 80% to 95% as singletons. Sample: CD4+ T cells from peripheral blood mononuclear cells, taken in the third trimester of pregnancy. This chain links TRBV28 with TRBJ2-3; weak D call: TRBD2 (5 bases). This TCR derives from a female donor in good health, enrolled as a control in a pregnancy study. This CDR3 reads CATLQRGAAQYF. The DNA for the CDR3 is TGTGCCACTCTTCAACGCGGAGCGGCTCAGTATTTT.